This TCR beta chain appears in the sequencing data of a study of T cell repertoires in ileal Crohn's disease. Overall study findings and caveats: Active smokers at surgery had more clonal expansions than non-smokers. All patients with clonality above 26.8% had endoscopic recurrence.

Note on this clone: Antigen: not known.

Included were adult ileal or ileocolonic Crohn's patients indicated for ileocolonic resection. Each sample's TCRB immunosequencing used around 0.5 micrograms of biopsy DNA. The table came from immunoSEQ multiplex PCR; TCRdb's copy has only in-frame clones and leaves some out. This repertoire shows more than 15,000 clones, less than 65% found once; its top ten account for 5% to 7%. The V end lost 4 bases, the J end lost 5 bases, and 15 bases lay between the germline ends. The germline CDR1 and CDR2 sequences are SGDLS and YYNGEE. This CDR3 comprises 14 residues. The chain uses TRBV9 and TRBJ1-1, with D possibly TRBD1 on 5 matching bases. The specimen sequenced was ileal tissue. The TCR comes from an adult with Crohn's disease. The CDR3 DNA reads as TGTGCCAGCAGCCCCTTGGGGGGGAAGACTGAAGCTTTCTTT. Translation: CASSPLGGKTEAFF. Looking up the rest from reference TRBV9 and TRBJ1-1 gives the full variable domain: DSGVTQTPKHLITATGQRVTLRCSPRSGDLSVYWYQQSLDQGLQFLIQYYNGEERAKGNILERFSAQQFPDLHSELNLSSLELGDSALYFCASSPLGGKTEAFFGQGTRLTVV.